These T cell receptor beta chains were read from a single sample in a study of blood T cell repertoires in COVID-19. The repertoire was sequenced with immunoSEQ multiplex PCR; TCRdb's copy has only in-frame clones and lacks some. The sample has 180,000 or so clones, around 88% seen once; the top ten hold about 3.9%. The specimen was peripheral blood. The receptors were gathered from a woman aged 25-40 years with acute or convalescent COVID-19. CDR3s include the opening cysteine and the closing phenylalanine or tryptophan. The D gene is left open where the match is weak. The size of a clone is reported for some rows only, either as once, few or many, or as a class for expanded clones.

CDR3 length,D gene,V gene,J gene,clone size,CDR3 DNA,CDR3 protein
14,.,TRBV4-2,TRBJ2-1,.,TGTGCCAGCAGCCAAGGGGGCCCATACAATGAGCAGTTCTTC,CASSQGGPYNEQFF
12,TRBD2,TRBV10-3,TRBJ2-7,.,TGTGCCATCAGGGGGGGGGCCTACGAGCAGTACTTC,CAIRGGAYEQYF
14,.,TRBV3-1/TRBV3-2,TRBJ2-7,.,TGTGCCAGCAGCCAAGATAAGGGACTCTACGAGCAGTACTTC,CASSQDKGLYEQYF
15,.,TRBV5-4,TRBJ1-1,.,TGTGCCACCCAGACAGGCTCTCCCTTGAACACTGAAGCTTTCTTT,CATQTGSPLNTEAFF
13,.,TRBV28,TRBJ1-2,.,TGTGCCAGCAGGAGGGCCGCCTGGTATGGCTACACCTTC,CASRRAAWYGYTF
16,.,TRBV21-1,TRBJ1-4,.,TGTGCCAGCAGCGACCGTGACAGGGCCCGTAATGAAAAACTGTTTTTT,CASSDRDRARNEKLFF
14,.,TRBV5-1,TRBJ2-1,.,TGCGCCAGCAGCCAGGGACTGGCACTCAATGAGCAGTTCTTC,CASSQGLALNEQFF
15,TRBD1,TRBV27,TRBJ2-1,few,TGTGCCAGCAGTTTGGTCCGGGACAGGGACAATGAGCAGTTCTTC,CASSLVRDRDNEQFF
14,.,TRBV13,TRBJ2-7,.,TGTGCCAGCAGGGGGGGGCGGGAGACCTACGAGCAGTACTTC,CASRGGRETYEQYF
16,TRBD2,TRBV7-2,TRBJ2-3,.,TGTGCCAGCAGCCCAAAAAATGCGGGGGACACAGATACGCAGTATTTT,CASSPKNAGDTDTQYF
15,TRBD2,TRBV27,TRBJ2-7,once,TGTGCCAGCACCCGGTCGGGGGGGCAGGCCTACGAGCAGTACTTC,CASTRSGGQAYEQYF
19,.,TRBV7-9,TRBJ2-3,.,TGTGCCAGCAGCTTAGGGGGGTATCCGGGAGTAAGGTCCACAGATACGCAGTATTTT,CASSLGGYPGVRSTDTQYF
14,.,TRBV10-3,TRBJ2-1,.,TGTGCCATCAGTGAGTCGAACCCGTTACAAGAGCAGTTCTTC,CAISESNPLQEQFF
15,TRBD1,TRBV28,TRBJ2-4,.,TGTGCCAGCAGTTGGACAGGGGGCCGAGGAAACATTCAGTACTTC,CASSWTGGRGNIQYF
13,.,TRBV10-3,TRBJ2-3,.,TGTGCCATCGCAGCCGGAGGTGCAGATACGCAGTATTTT,CAIAAGGADTQYF
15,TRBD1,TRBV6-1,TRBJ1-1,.,TGTGCCAGCAGTGAAAGGGGGCGGATAAGTGGAAAAGCTTTCTTT,CASSERGRISGKAFF
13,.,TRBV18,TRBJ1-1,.,TGTGCCAGCTCACCACTGCCGGGGACTGAAGCTTTCTTT,CASSPLPGTEAFF
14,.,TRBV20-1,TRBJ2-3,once,TGCAGTGCTAGTGTCCGGAGGAGAACAGATACGCAGTATTTT,CSASVRRRTDTQYF